What follows are 3 T cell receptor beta chains derived from one specimen sequenced in a study of shared clonotypes between healthy human individuals. Naive CD8 cells lacked CD45RO and underwent positive selection for CCR7, leaving out terminally differentiated effector memory CD45RA+ cells. The table came from immunoSEQ multiplex PCR; TCRdb's copy has only in-frame clones and leaves some out. In the table there are 1.5 million to 2.5 million clones, about 95% of which are singletons. Sequences were obtained from naive CD8+ T cells sorted from blood. These TCRs come from a man aged 18 to 29 in good health.

The V gene is TRBV27, the J gene TRBJ1-1, with a possible D match to TRBD1 (6 bases). Germline V gene lookup returns CDR1 MNHEY and CDR2 SMNVEV (reference sequence). This CDR3 comprises 14 residues. Trimming pared 3 bases from V and 5 bases from J, leaving 13 bases between. CDR3 DNA sequence: TGTGCCAGCAGTTTGGGCGGGGGGCAGACTGAAGCTTTCTTT. Protein product: CASSLGGGQTEAFF.

This sequence joins TRBV11-3 and TRBJ2-7; possible D gene TRBD2, 5 bases. The CDR3 consists of 17 residues. The germline CDR1 and CDR2 sequences are SGHNT and YENEEA. V was shortened by 5 bases and J by 6 bases, with 26 bases between the two germline ends. The chain's CDR3 is CASSPPERLRKAGEQYF. The CDR3 DNA sequence: TGTGCCAGCAGCCCCCCCGAGCGTCTCCGGAAGGCGGGCGAGCAGTACTTC.

The V call is TRBV7-9, the J call TRBJ2-7, with TRBD2 matching 7 bases. The CDR3 totals 15 residues. Germline V lookup: CDR1 SEHNR, CDR2 FQNEAQ (reference sequence). J lost 2 bases, V lost 6 bases, and 10 bases had no gene match. This CDR3 reads CASSGGGRAPYEQYF. The CDR3, as DNA: TGTGCCAGCAGTGGTGGAGGGAGGGCCCCCTACGAGCAGTACTTC.